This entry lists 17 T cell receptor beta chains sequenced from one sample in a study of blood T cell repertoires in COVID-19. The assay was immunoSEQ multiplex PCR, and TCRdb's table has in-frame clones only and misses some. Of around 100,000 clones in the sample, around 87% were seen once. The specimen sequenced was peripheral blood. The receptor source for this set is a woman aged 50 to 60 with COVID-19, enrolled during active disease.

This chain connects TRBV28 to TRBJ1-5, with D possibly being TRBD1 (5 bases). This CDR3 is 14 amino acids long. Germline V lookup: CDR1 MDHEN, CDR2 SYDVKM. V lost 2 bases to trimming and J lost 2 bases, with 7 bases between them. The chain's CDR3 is CASSLQGRNQPQHF. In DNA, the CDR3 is TGTGCCAGCAGTTTACAGGGCCGCAATCAGCCCCAGCATTTT.

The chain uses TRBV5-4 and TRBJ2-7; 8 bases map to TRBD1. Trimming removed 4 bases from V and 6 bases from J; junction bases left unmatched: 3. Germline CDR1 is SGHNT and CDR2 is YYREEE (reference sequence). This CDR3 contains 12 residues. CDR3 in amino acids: CASSLDRVEQYF. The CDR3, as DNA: TGTGCCAGCAGCCTGGACAGGGTCGAGCAGTACTTC. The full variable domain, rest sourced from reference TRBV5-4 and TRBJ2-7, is ETGVTQSPTHLIKTRGQQVTLRCSSQSGHNTVSWYQQALGQGPQFIFQYYREEENGRGNFPPRFSGLQFPNYSSELNVNALELDDSALYLCASSLDRVEQYFGPGTRLTVT.

For the CDR3, the DNA is TGCGCCAGCAGCCAAGATCCGGCCAGGGGTTTCCACAATGAGCAGTTCTTC. Protein sequence: CASSQDPARGFHNEQFF. The rearrangement joins TRBV4-1 to TRBJ2-1, with D tentatively TRBD1 (6 bases). This CDR3 comprises 17 residues. In germline, CDR1 is MGHRA, CDR2 YSYEKL. Trimming took off 0 bases at V and 5 bases at J, with 17 bases between the two ends.

CDR3 in amino acids: CASSLSDLSSYEQYF. CDR3 coding DNA: TGTGCCAGCAGTTTATCTGACTTGAGCTCCTACGAGCAGTACTTC. The chain has TRBV28 and TRBJ2-7, with D unresolved. V was trimmed by 1 base and J by 0 bases, leaving 10 bases between them. The CDR3 sequence is 15 residues long. Germline assignment: CDR1 MDHEN and CDR2 SYDVKM.

CDR3 sequence reads: CASTQSGTGQPQHF. CDR3 sequence (DNA): TGTGCCAGCACCCAGAGTGGGACAGGGCAGCCCCAGCATTTT. The gene calls are TRBV25-1 and TRBJ1-5; 9 positions match TRBD1. The CDR3 sequence is 14 residues long. Germline values: CDR1 MGHDK, CDR2 SYGVNS. V lost 7 bases, J lost 7 bases, and 8 bases stayed unmatched.

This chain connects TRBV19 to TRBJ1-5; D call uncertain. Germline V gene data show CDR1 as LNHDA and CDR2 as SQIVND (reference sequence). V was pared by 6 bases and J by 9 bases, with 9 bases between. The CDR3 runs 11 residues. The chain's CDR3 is CASRLSGPQHF. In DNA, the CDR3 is TGTGCCAGTAGGCTGAGTGGGCCCCAGCATTTT.

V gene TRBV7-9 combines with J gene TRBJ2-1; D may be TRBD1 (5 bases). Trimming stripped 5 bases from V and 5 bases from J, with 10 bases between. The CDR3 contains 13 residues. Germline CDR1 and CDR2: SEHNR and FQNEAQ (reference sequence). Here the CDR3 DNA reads TGTGCCAGCAGCATGACAGCCGACAATGAGCAGTTCTTC. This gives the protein CASSMTADNEQFF. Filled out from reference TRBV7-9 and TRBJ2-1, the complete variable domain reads DTGVSQNPRHKITKRGQNVTFRCDPISEHNRLYWYRQTLGQGPEFLTYFQNEAQLEKSRLLSDRFSAERPKGSFSTLEIQRTEQGDSAMYLCASSMTADNEQFFGPGTRLTVL.

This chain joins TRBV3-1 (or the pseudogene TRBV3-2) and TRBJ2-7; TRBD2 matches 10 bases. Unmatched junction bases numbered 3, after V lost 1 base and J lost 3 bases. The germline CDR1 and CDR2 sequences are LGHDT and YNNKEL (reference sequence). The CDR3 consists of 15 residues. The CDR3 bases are TGTGCCAGCAGCCAAGGGACTAGCGGTTTCTACGAGCAGTACTTC. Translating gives CASSQGTSGFYEQYF.

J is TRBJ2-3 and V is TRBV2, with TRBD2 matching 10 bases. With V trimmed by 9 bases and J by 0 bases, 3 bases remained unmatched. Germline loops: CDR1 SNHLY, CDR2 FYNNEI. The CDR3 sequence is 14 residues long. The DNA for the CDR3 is TGTGCCAGGGGGACTAGCGTTAGCACAGATACGCAGTATTTT. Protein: CARGTSVSTDTQYF.

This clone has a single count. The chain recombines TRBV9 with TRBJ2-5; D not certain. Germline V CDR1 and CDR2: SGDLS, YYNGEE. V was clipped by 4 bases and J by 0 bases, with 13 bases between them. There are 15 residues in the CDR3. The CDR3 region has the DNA TGTGCCAGCAGCCCCGGTAGTATCGACCAAGAGACCCAGTACTTC. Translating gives CASSPGSIDQETQYF.

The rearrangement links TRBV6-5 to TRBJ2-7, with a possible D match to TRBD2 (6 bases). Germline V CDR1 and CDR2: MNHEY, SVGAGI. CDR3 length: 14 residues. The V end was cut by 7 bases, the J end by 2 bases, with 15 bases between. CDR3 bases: TGTGCCAGCAAGTCGGAGGGACCTCCCTACGAGCAGTACTTC. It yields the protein CASKSEGPPYEQYF.

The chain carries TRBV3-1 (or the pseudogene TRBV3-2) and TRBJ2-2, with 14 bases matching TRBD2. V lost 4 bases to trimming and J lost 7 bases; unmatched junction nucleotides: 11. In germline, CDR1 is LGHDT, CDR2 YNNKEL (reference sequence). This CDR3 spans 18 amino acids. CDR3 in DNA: TGTGCCAGCAGCCCCAAGACTAGCGGGGGGGCAATGAGCGGGGAGCTGTTTTTT. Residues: CASSPKTSGGAMSGELFF.

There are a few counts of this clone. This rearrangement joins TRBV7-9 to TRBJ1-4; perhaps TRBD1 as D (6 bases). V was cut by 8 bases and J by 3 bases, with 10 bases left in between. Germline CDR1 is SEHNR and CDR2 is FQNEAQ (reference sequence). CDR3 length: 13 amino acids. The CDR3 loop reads CASGDKSNEKLFF. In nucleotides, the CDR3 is TGTGCCAGCGGGGACAAATCTAATGAAAAACTGTTTTTT.

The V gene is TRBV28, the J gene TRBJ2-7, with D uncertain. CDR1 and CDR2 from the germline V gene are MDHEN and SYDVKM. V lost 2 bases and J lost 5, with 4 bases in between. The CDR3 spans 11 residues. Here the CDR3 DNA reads TGTGCCAGCAGTTTACTTAACGAGCAGTACTTC. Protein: CASSLLNEQYF.

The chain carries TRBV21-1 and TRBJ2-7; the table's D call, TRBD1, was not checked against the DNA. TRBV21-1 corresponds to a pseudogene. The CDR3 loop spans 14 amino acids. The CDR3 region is CASSTPSRGYEQYF. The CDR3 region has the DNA TGTGCCAGCAGCACCCCCTCCAGGGGCTACGAGCAGTACTTC.

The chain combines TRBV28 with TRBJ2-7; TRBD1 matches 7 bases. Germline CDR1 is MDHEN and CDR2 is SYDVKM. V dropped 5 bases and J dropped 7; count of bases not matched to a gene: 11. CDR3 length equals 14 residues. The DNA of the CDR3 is TGTGCCAGCAGTCCGACAGGGTTCGAGGGGGAGCAGTACTTC. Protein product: CASSPTGFEGEQYF.

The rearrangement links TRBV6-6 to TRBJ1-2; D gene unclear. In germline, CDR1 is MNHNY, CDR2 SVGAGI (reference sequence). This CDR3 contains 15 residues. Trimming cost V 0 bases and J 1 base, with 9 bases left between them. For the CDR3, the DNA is TGTGCCAGCAGTTACTCTTACGAGATTAACTATGGCTACACCTTC. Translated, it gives CASSYSYEINYGYTF.